This T cell receptor (beta chain) was sequenced during a study of follicular helper T cells after annual influenza vaccination (TCRdb year 2017). About the study as a whole: Blood was collected on days 0, 7 and 28 after each seasonal influenza vaccination. To look at recall of cTfh clones, some subjects were tracked through successive annual vaccinations covering the 2013-2014, 2014-2015 and 2015-2016 seasons. One week after vaccination, a second recruited cohort of about eleven subjects (Table S1) displayed a similar ICOS+CD38+ cTfh response. Multi-year samples were available from six subjects, with four subjects covering two vaccination seasons and two subjects covering three seasons. The 2013-2014 samples were cryopreserved, while the 2015 samples were processed right after collection.

For this clone: Its antigen remains undetermined. Base qualities were left out, and no much larger clone turns up one base away.

The full study reports these points: ICOS+CD38+ cTfh clonality correlated with the frequency of that population, and its change correlated with the change in circulating plasmablast frequency. Day 7 ICOS+CD38+ clones were most often found later in ICOS-CD38- cTfh, suggesting that subset may serve as a memory reservoir. A recurrent oligoclonal ICOS+CD38+ cTfh response containing tetramer and AIM influenza-specific clonotypes was recalled by successive annual vaccinations. Productive TCRB sequences were recovered from only 10-20% of analyzed cells, so rare clonotypes could not be sampled.

Library preparation employed the immunoSEQ multiplex PCR assay. Adaptive Biotechnologies handled the TCRB amplification, library preparation, sequencing and preliminary bioinformatics at Survey level resolution. For TCRB sequencing, genomic DNA from the sorted cTfh populations was amplified by multiplex PCR. In the original analysis: Clonality was calculated in R as 1 minus normalized Shannon entropy, and the Gini index was calculated with the R package ineq. Overlap score was defined as the summed counts of shared sequences divided by the total counts of all sequences in both compared samples. The significance of shared clonotypes was tested with Fisher's exact test, assuming a theoretical repertoire of 10^7 TCRB sequences. In TCRdb, the immuneACCESS table is reduced to in-frame sequences with V and J assigned. These tables do not hold every clone; where another copy was compared, an unresolved V gene accounts for under half, and the others remain unexplained. D and trimming come from the DNA, and the V and J calls and clone size come from that table. The sample data list some 5,000 clones, and under 90% of these were observed just once. The ten most abundant clones make up around 2% of the sample.

From a lookup of the germline V gene, CDR1 and CDR2 are SGHTA and FQGNSA. The CDR3 holds 14 amino acids from the cysteine to the phenylalanine. Only CDR3 DNA remains: 42 bases, in frame from the first base. The junction shows trimming of 4 bases on V and 7 bases on J, plus 15 bases between the germline ends. In the paper's terms, the time point label means: 2015-2016 season, pre-vaccination. Adults received seasonal inactivated influenza vaccine (Fluvarix), and TCRB sequencing tracked sorted blood CD4 subsets before and after vaccination. To be eligible, subjects had to be community-dwelling and could not have received an influenza vaccine during the previous 6 months. Exclusions included influenza vaccine contraindications, substance abuse, HIV/AIDS, active malignancy, immunomodulatory medication and active illness such as respiratory infection. At each time point, about 35 to 100 mL of blood was collected. Circulating Tfh were defined as non-naive CD4+CXCR5+PD-1+ cells, and these cells were sorted into ICOS+CD38+ and ICOS-CD38- fractions. PBMC were isolated using Ficoll-Paque PLUS or SepMate separation. Before DNA was extracted, the cell subsets were sorted from PBMC using a BD FACS Aria.

The source material was CXCR5+ CD38- circulating T follicular helper cells from blood, sampled on the day of influenza vaccination. The cell subset or site label corresponds to: circulating Tfh, non-naive CD4+CXCR5+PD-1+ (ICOS+CD38+ or ICOS-CD38-). This TCR was sampled from an adult who received the influenza vaccine. The rearranged chain carries TRBV7-2 and TRBJ2-3; matching of 6 bases hints at TRBD2 as the D gene. The nucleotide sequence reads TGTGCCAGCAGCTCTAGCGATCCCCGGAATACGCAGTATTTT. Its amino acids are CASSSSDPRNTQYF.